This TCR beta chain comes out of a study of T cell responses to AZD1222 COVID-19 vaccine. Some clones are missing from TCRdb's copy, which holds only in-frame ones; the method was immunoSEQ multiplex PCR. The sample lists over 95,000 clones, 85% to 90% seen once, with 6% to 8% in the top ten. Regarding this clone: Its specificity is not known.

Study findings and constraints: Most donors were white British and more were female, and clonal diversity was possibly underestimated. Increases in Spike-specific TCR breadth and depth were seen after two AZD1222 doses.

The CDR3 length is 14 residues. Germline V gene lookup returns CDR1 SQVTM and CDR2 ANQGSEA. The J segment lost 0 bases and the V segment lost 6 bases, leaving 7 bases of the junction unmatched. V is TRBV29-1 and J is TRBJ1-1, with 7 bases fitting TRBD1. The sequenced sample was peripheral blood, obtained on day 0 of AZD1222 vaccination. The sequence was obtained from an adult in good health. The chain's CDR3 is CSVSRGNMNTEAFF. CDR3 nucleotides: TGCAGCGTATCCAGGGGGAATATGAACACTGAAGCTTTCTTT.